One sample yielded the 22 T cell receptor beta chains listed below, sequenced in a study of response to subunit inactivated influenza vaccine. In TCRdb, the RT-PCR reads were re-called with MiXCR into one record per CDR3 protein. The sample has just under 550,000 distinct CDR3 sequences, roughly 25% seen once. These same data were also listed under a study on T cells expressing NK-cell markers. This second report adds: Researchers built TCR beta cDNA using 5'RACE template switching with UMIs.

The source material was CD4+ T cells sorted from PBMCs, sampled 12 days after vaccination. The receptors shown here come from a man aged 50 to 60 who received an inactivated influenza vaccine.

This chain connects TRBV20-1 to TRBJ2-1; perhaps TRBD2 as D (5 bases). The CDR3 is 16 residues long. In germline, CDR1 is DFQATT, CDR2 SNEGSKA (reference sequence). V was clipped by 3 bases and J by 2 bases, with 17 bases between them. The CDR3 DNA reads as TGCAGTGCTAGGCGTCGGTCCCCGGGGACCTACAATGAGCAGTTCTTC. This codes for CSARRRSPGTYNEQFF.

In this sample, this clonotype turned up a few times. The chain has TRBV5-1 and TRBJ2-7; the match to TRBD2 covers 13 bases. This CDR3 spans 17 amino acids. With V trimmed by 1 base and J by 0 bases, 4 bases remained unmatched. Germline V gene sequence: CDR1 SGHRS, CDR2 YFSETQ. CDR3 DNA: TGCGCCAGCAGCTTGTCTAGGACTAGCGGGAGCTCCTACGAGCAGTACTTC. This gives the protein CASSLSRTSGSSYEQYF.

This chain connects TRBV10-3 to TRBJ1-1; D ambiguous. There are 15 residues in the CDR3. Trimming stripped 2 bases from V and 6 bases from J, with 16 bases between. The V gene's germline CDR1 is ENHRY and CDR2 SYGVKD. CDR3 nucleotide sequence: TGTGCCATCAGTGAGCGGGAGGGAAGGGTATCTGAAGCTTTCTTT. Amino acid sequence: CAISEREGRVSEAFF.

This clonotype was detected a few times. The rearrangement uses TRBV5-1 and TRBJ1-2; 8 bases agree with TRBD1. Trimming removed 7 bases from V and 4 bases from J; junction bases left unmatched: 9. The CDR3 is 14 amino acids. The V gene's germline CDR1 is SGHRS and CDR2 YFSETQ. Here the CDR3 DNA reads TGCGCCAGCTCCGATGGCACAGGGGGCTATGGCTACACCTTC. This gives the protein CASSDGTGGYGYTF. The full variable domain, completed using reference TRBV5-1 and TRBJ1-2, is KAGVTQTPRYLIKTRGQQVTLSCSPISGHRSVSWYQQTPGQGLQFLFEYFSETQRNKGNFPGRFSGRQFSNSRSEMNVSTLELGDSALYLCASSDGTGGYGYTFGSGTRLTVV.

This clonotype was seen a few times. This chain uses TRBV7-2 with TRBJ1-1, with a possible D match to TRBD1 (6 bases). Germline values: CDR1 SGHTA, CDR2 FQGNSA. The V end lost 10 bases, the J end lost 10 bases, and 19 bases lay between the germline ends. The CDR3 runs 12 residues. The CDR3 reads CATGEPGGTAFF. CDR3 nucleotides: TGTGCCACCGGAGAACCGGGGGGCACAGCTTTCTTT. Filled out from reference TRBV7-2 and TRBJ1-1, the complete variable domain reads GAGVSQSPSNKVTEKGKDVELRCDPISGHTALYWYRQSLGQGLEFLIYFQGNSAPDKSGLPSDRFSAERTGGSVSTLTIQRTQQEDSAVYLCATGEPGGTAFFGQGTRLTVV.

This clonotype was counted a few times. The chain combines TRBV6-1 with TRBJ1-6; no clear D gene. CDR3 length: 13 amino acids. V lost 8 bases, J lost 6 bases, and 11 bases lay in between. CDR1 and CDR2 from the germline V gene are MNHNS and SASEGT. The CDR3 protein is CASQEVPNSPLHF. The CDR3 DNA sequence: TGTGCCAGCCAAGAGGTGCCTAATTCACCCCTCCACTTT.

This clonotype was detected a few times. The chain employs TRBV28 and TRBJ2-7; perhaps TRBD2 as D (6 bases). The CDR3 runs to 13 residues. Deletions cut 6 bases from V and 5 bases from J, with 14 bases between. The V gene's germline CDR1 is MDHEN and CDR2 SYDVKM. The DNA of the CDR3 is TGTGCCAGCAGCAAGGTGACTAGTGACGAGCAGTACTTC. This gives the protein CASSKVTSDEQYF.

This clonotype was observed many times. This chain uses TRBV12-3 or TRBV12-4 with TRBJ2-1; TRBD2 matches at 13 bases. V was clipped by 6 bases and J by 5 bases; unmatched bases: 1. There are 14 residues in the CDR3. CDR3 sequence reads: CASRGTSGNNEQFF. The CDR3 coding sequence is TGTGCCAGCAGGGGGACTAGCGGGAACAATGAGCAGTTCTTC.

V gene TRBV20-1 combines with J gene TRBJ2-1; 14 bases are shared with TRBD2. The germline CDR1 and CDR2 sequences are DFQATT and SNEGSKA (reference sequence). J gave up 8 bases and V 1 base, and 10 bases lay outside the gene matches. The CDR3 spans 17 residues. CDR3 amino acids: CSARARGTSGRRDEQFF. DNA for the CDR3: TGCAGTGCTAGAGCACGAGGGACTAGCGGGAGACGCGATGAGCAGTTCTTC.

This clonotype was observed a handful of times. The genes are TRBV25-1 and TRBJ1-4, with D hard to call. The CDR3 is 15 residues long. The germline CDR1 and CDR2 sequences are MGHDK and SYGVNS. Trimming removed 5 bases from V and 0 bases from J, with 10 bases in between. CDR3 residues: CASSPSLATNEKLFF. CDR3 DNA sequence: TGTGCCAGCAGTCCATCACTTGCAACTAATGAAAAACTGTTTTTT.

This chain links TRBV29-1 with TRBJ2-7; D is undetermined. This CDR3 is built from 8 residues. Germline V gene lookup returns CDR1 SQVTM and CDR2 ANQGSEA. V lost 3 bases, J lost 9 bases, and 3 bases lay in between. Here the CDR3 DNA reads TGCAGCGTTGACGGGCAGTACTTC. This codes for CSVDGQYF.

There are a few counts of this clonotype. This chain joins TRBV6-1 and TRBJ2-7, with a tentative D call TRBD1 (6 bases). The CDR3 is 14 amino acids. Trimming removed 6 bases from V and 7 bases from J, with 19 bases in between. The germline CDR1 and CDR2 sequences are MNHNS and SASEGT. In nucleotides, the CDR3 is TGTGCCAGCAGCCCAACAGGGCTCGGTATGGAGCAGTACTTC. Protein sequence: CASSPTGLGMEQYF.

This chain connects TRBV6-2 or TRBV6-3 to TRBJ1-2; D is perhaps TRBD1 (5 bases). There are 13 residues in the CDR3. Germline CDR1 and CDR2: MNHEY and SVGEGT. Trimming stripped 6 bases from V and 7 bases from J, with 15 bases between. The CDR3 DNA is TGTGCCAGCAGATTGGGACCGACTCGTGGCTACACCTTC. It translates to CASRLGPTRGYTF.

This clonotype was counted at least ten times. V is TRBV28 and J is TRBJ2-4, with 7 bases aligning to TRBD1. The CDR3 is 21 residues long. V lost 6 bases to trimming and J lost 0 bases; unmatched junction nucleotides: 23. The germline gives CDR1 MDHEN, CDR2 SYDVKM. The CDR3 DNA follows: TGTGCCAGCAGCCGCCCATCGACAGGGCTTCGCGTTATGGGAGCCAAAAACATTCAGTACTTC. Translated, it gives CASSRPSTGLRVMGAKNIQYF.

This chain uses TRBV4-2 with TRBJ2-7, with TRBD2 matching over 11 bases. Per the germline V gene, CDR1 is LGHNA and CDR2 is YNFKEQ. This CDR3 spans 15 amino acids. Losses at the gene ends were 1 base for V and 6 bases for J; bases not matched to a gene: 5. CDR3 in DNA: TGTGCCAGCAGCCAAGTAGCGGGAGGGCCCAGCGAGCAGTACTTC. This encodes CASSQVAGGPSEQYF.

The chain recombines TRBV12-3 or TRBV12-4 with TRBJ1-2; D possibly corresponds to TRBD1 (6 bases). Trimming removed 6 bases at V and 8 bases at J, with 13 bases between. The CDR3 consists of 12 residues. The CDR3 sequence: CASSFGGRGYTF. CDR3 DNA: TGTGCCAGCAGCTTCGGGGGCCGGGGCTACACCTTC.

This clonotype was recorded at least ten times. The genes are TRBV12-5 and TRBJ2-2; 10 bases are a match to TRBD2. CDR1 is LGHNT, CDR2 FRNRAP, per germline. J was trimmed by 3 bases and V by 5 bases; bases with no gene match: 3. CDR3 length equals 15 residues. The CDR3 bases are TGTGCTAGTGGTCCCGGACTAGCGGACACCGGGGAGCTGTTTTTT. Translating it yields CASGPGLADTGELFF.

This clonotype was counted between two and nine times. This rearrangement joins TRBV7-2 to TRBJ2-2; 7 positions agree with TRBD2. The CDR3 totals 16 residues. In germline, CDR1 is SGHTA, CDR2 FQGNSA. V lost 2 bases to trimming and J lost 2 bases; unmatched junction nucleotides: 5. The CDR3 loop is CASSLSGGGNTGELFF. The CDR3 DNA follows: TGTGCCAGCAGCTTATCTGGCGGGGGAAACACCGGGGAGCTGTTTTTT.

This clonotype was observed at least ten times. V and J are TRBV29-1 and TRBJ2-2, with TRBD1 as a possible D gene (6 bases). V was cut by 6 bases and J by 7 bases, with 18 bases left in between. This CDR3 has 14 residues. CDR1 SQVTM and CDR2 ANQGSEA come from the germline V gene. For the CDR3, the DNA is TGCAGCGTGAGGGCATACAGGGCCGACGGGGAGCTGTTTTTT. Protein: CSVRAYRADGELFF.

This clonotype turned up a few times. The chain combines TRBV5-1 with TRBJ1-2; 7 nucleotides match TRBD1. The CDR3 runs to 12 residues. V dropped 4 bases and J dropped 7; count of bases not matched to a gene: 4. Germline-derived CDR1 and CDR2 are SGHRS and YFSETQ. CDR3 loop: CASSKQGSGYTF. CDR3 sequence (DNA): TGCGCCAGCAGCAAACAGGGGTCTGGCTACACCTTC.

This clonotype has more than one count but fewer than ten. V and J are TRBV9 and TRBJ2-1; D is unclear. Trimming took 2 bases from V and 10 from J, leaving 13 bases between them. Germline V CDR1 and CDR2: SGDLS, YYNGEE. The CDR3 extends over 13 amino acids. CDR3 region: CASSVRRGGEQFF. The DNA for the CDR3 is TGTGCCAGCAGCGTGAGGCGCGGCGGCGAGCAGTTCTTC.

This clonotype was counted a few times. The V gene is TRBV5-1, the J gene TRBJ2-3, with D possibly being TRBD2 (6 bases). The length of the CDR3 is 16 residues. Per the germline V gene, CDR1 is SGHRS and CDR2 is YFSETQ. V shed 4 bases and J shed 3 bases, with 18 bases lying between them. CDR3 sequence reads: CASSAAGRGGTDTQYF. The CDR3 region has the DNA TGCGCCAGCAGCGCTGCTGGGCGGGGTGGGACAGATACGCAGTATTTT.